This T cell receptor (beta chain) was sequenced for a study of blood T cell repertoires in COVID-19. About the research overall: The United States, Italy and Spain supplied acute and convalescent COVID-19 samples.

This clone was seen a handful of times. The CDR3 is 13 residues long. CDR1 is MDHEN and CDR2 is SYDVKM in the germline V gene. Trimming stripped 4 bases from V and 3 bases from J, with 7 bases between. Sequencing used immunoSEQ multiplex PCR; TCRdb keeps in-frame clones, though not all of them. The sample shows roughly 100,000 clones, roughly 79% of them seen only once. This chain connects TRBV28 to TRBJ1-5; the D is unclear. The TCR comes from an elderly man with acute or convalescent COVID-19. Sequences were obtained from peripheral blood. This CDR3 reads CASSWAVNQPQHF. CDR3 bases: TGTGCCAGCAGTTGGGCAGTCAATCAGCCCCAGCATTTT.